The next 13 T cell receptor beta chains were all read from a single sample in a study of blood T cell repertoires in COVID-19. Sequencing used immunoSEQ multiplex PCR; TCRdb keeps in-frame clones, though not all of them. Among 100,000 or so clones listed, about nine tenths were seen once. The sequenced material came from peripheral blood. The receptors here all came from a man aged 55-75 years with acute or convalescent COVID-19.

The chain carries TRBV11-2 and TRBJ2-1, with D uncertain. The CDR3 consists of 12 residues. V was clipped by 1 base and J by 8 bases, with 6 bases between them. The germline CDR1 and CDR2 sequences are SGHAT and FQNNGV. The CDR3: CASSLVSDEQFF. The CDR3 DNA reads as TGTGCCAGCAGCTTAGTATCCGATGAGCAGTTCTTC.

This rearrangement joins TRBV7-7 to TRBJ2-1; D possibly corresponds to TRBD1 (5 bases). Germline V gene sequence: CDR1 SSHAT, CDR2 FNYEAQ (reference sequence). The CDR3 extends over 13 amino acids. The V end was cut by 5 bases, the J end by 5 bases, with 10 bases between. The CDR3 loop is CASSRTINNEQFF. For the CDR3, the DNA is TGTGCCAGCAGCAGGACAATAAACAATGAGCAGTTCTTC.

This clone appeared once. This sequence joins TRBV2 and TRBJ1-4, with no clear D. Germline CDR1 reads SNHLY; CDR2 reads FYNNEI. The CDR3 is 14 amino acids. V shed 1 base and J shed 2 bases, with 5 bases lying between them. Here the CDR3 reads CASSEGQTNEKLFF. In DNA form, the CDR3 reads TGTGCCAGCAGTGAAGGTCAGACTAATGAAAAACTGTTTTTT.

The rearrangement uses TRBV4-1 and TRBJ2-7, with 11 bases fitting TRBD2. The length of the CDR3 is 16 residues. The V segment lost 0 bases and the J segment 4 bases; nucleotides outside the gene matches: 5. CDR1 and CDR2 from the germline V gene are MGHRA and YSYEKL. The CDR3 sequence: CASSQDQPSGRYEQYF. In DNA form, the CDR3 reads TGCGCCAGCAGCCAAGATCAGCCTAGCGGGAGGTACGAGCAGTACTTC.

The genes are TRBV10-1 and TRBJ2-3; possibly TRBD2 for D (6 bases). The CDR3 length is 12 residues. From germline, CDR1 is WNHNN and CDR2 SYGVQD (reference sequence). Trimming cost V 0 bases and J 12 bases, with 10 bases left between them. The CDR3 coding sequence is TGCGCCAGCAGTGAGTCGGGGGGACCACAGTATTTT. Translating gives CASSESGGPQYF.

This clone was seen only once. An end of the junction differs from the germline gene, which may be a read error. This chain uses TRBV10-3 with TRBJ1-6, with 7 bases aligning to TRBD1. Germline loops: CDR1 ENHRY, CDR2 SYGVKD. The CDR3 has 14 amino acids. The CDR3 loop is CAITEQGGNSPLHF. CDR3 in DNA: TGTGCCATCACTGAGCAGGGGGGTAATTCACCCCTCCACTTT.

In nucleotides, the CDR3 is TGCAGCGTTCCGGATGCGGGACTAGCGGCGAATGAGCAGTTCTTC. Translating gives CSVPDAGLAANEQFF. The chain employs TRBV29-1 and TRBJ2-1; 11 nucleotides line up with TRBD2. This CDR3 region has 15 residues. Germline-derived CDR1 and CDR2 are SQVTM and ANQGSEA. The J segment lost 7 bases and the V segment lost 5 bases, leaving 10 bases of the junction unmatched.

This rearrangement joins TRBV13 to TRBJ2-2; 11 bases are shared with TRBD1. The germline gives CDR1 PRHDT, CDR2 FYEKMQ (reference sequence). This CDR3 has 16 residues. With 5 bases clipped from V and 9 bases from J, the junction kept 11 bases outside the gene matches. The CDR3 DNA reads as TGTGCCAGCAGCGGGAGGACAGGGGGCGCTCCGTGGGAGCTGTTTTTT. Translated, it gives CASSGRTGGAPWELFF.

In DNA form, the CDR3 reads TGTGCCAGCAGCCTCGACAGGAACACCGGGGAGCTGTTTTTT. Encoded protein: CASSLDRNTGELFF. This rearrangement joins TRBV7-9 to TRBJ2-2, with D perhaps TRBD1 (5 bases). V was trimmed by 5 bases and J by 1 base, leaving 8 bases between them. Germline assignment: CDR1 SEHNR and CDR2 FQNEAQ (reference sequence). The CDR3 is 14 residues long.

This chain connects TRBV29-1 to TRBJ1-6; 8 nucleotides line up with TRBD1. The ends lost 7 bases at V and 7 bases at J; junction bases unmatched: 6. CDR1 and CDR2 (germline): SQVTM, ANQGSEA. The CDR3 runs to 13 residues. The CDR3 sequence is CSARQGSNSPLHF. In DNA form, the CDR3 reads TGCAGCGCAAGACAGGGGAGCAATTCACCCCTCCACTTT.

The V gene is TRBV5-1, the J gene TRBJ1-5; TRBD1 matches at 7 bases. V lost 1 base, J lost 2 bases, and 0 bases stayed unmatched. The CDR3 sequence is 14 residues long. CDR1 SGHRS and CDR2 YFSETQ come from the germline V gene. CDR3 residues: CASSLTGGNQPQHF. For the CDR3, the DNA is TGCGCCAGCAGCTTGACAGGGGGCAATCAGCCCCAGCATTTT.

The rearrangement links TRBV5-8 to TRBJ1-6, with no clear D. Trimming removed 5 bases from V and 9 bases from J, with 9 bases in between. Germline CDR1 and CDR2: SGHTS and YDEGEE. CDR3 length: 12 residues. Written as DNA, the CDR3 is TGTGCCAGCAGTTGGGAGGCTTCACCCCTCCACTTT. Its protein product is CASSWEASPLHF.

This clone was observed a single time. This chain connects TRBV6-5 to TRBJ2-1, with 8 positions matching TRBD2. Germline loops: CDR1 MNHEY, CDR2 SVGAGI. V shed 8 bases, J shed 3 bases, and the junction held 6 bases outside the gene matches. The CDR3 sequence is 14 residues long. CDR3 protein: CASGREVNYNEQFF. The CDR3 region has the DNA TGTGCCAGCGGGCGGGAGGTAAACTACAATGAGCAGTTCTTC.